Reported below is one T cell receptor (beta chain). The antigen remains unidentified. The data originate from a study of OX40 agonist ivuxolimab in advanced cancers. Findings and caveats of the study: Some of the lowest clonal expansion was seen in partial responders at 0.1-3.0 mg/kg. Low levels of normalized T-cell clonal expansion also appeared in some nonresponders.

Per the germline V gene, CDR1 is SGHRS and CDR2 is YFSETQ. J lost 0 bases, V lost 4 bases, and 3 bases had no gene match. This CDR3 has 15 residues. The method was immunoSEQ multiplex PCR; TCRdb's version includes in-frame clones alone and lacks a portion of them. The table includes around 70,000 clones, about 79% detected once. This clonotype was sampled from an adult with an advanced solid tumor such as melanoma, head and neck, liver or kidney cancer. The sample was CD4+ or CD8+ T cells sorted from blood, taken in a trial of the OX40 agonist ivuxolimab. The rearrangement joins TRBV5-1 to TRBJ2-2; TRBD1 matches at 7 bases. This CDR3 reads CASSIDRANTGELFF. The CDR3, as DNA: TGCGCCAGCAGCATTGACAGGGCGAACACCGGGGAGCTGTTTTTT.